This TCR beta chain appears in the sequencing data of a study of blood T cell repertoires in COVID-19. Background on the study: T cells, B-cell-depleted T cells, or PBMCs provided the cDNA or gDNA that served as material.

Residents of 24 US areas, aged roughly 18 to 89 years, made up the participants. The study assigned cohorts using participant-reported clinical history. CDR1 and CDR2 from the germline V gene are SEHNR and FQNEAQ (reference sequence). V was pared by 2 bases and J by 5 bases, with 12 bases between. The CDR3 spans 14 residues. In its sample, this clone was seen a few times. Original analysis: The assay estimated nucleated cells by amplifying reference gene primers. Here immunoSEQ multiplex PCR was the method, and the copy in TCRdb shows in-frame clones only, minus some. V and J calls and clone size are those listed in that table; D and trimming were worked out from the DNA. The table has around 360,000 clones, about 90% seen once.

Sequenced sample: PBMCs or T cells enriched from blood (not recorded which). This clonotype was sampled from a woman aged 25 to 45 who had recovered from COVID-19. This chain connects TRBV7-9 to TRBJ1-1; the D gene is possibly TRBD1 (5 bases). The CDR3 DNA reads TGTGCCAGCAGCTTACAGGGTGTAGGAACTGAAGCTTTCTTT. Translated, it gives CASSLQGVGTEAFF.